This is a list of T cell receptor beta chains from one sample in a study of blood T cell repertoires in COVID-19. Data came from immunoSEQ multiplex PCR; TCRdb stores just in-frame clones and leaves some out. The sample records 50,000 to 65,000 clones, 85% being singletons. The sequencing input was peripheral blood. The receptors were gathered from a human donor in a cohort sampled during active COVID-19. Both conserved end residues are part of each CDR3. D genes are given only for firm matches. Expanded clones get a size class; other rows say once, few or many, or leave the size out.

v_gene,j_gene,d_gene,len,abundance,CDR3nt,CDR3aa
TRBV30,TRBJ1-1,NA,14,NA,TGTGCCTGGAGTGAAATACAGGGGAACACTGAAGCTTTCTTT,CAWSEIQGNTEAFF
TRBV30,TRBJ2-7,NA,16,NA,TGTGCCTGGGGACAGTTTACGACAGACCTTGTCTACGAGCAGTACTTC,CAWGQFTTDLVYEQYF
TRBV2,TRBJ1-2,NA,14,NA,TGTGCCAGCAGTGAGTCGGGACAATCCTATGGCTACACCTTC,CASSESGQSYGYTF
TRBV6-2/TRBV6-3,TRBJ2-7,TRBD2,16,NA,TGTGCCAGCAGTTACCCCATGGGAGGGAGCTGGTACGAGCAGTACTTC,CASSYPMGGSWYEQYF
TRBV18,TRBJ2-3,NA,14,NA,TGTGCCAGCTCAACCATGGCGGGAACAGATACGCAGTATTTT,CASSTMAGTDTQYF
TRBV5-4,TRBJ1-6,NA,16,NA,TGTGCCAGCAGCCCACTCGGCGGGACGGATAATTCACCCCTCCACTTT,CASSPLGGTDNSPLHF
TRBV19,TRBJ1-5,NA,18,NA,TGTGCCAGTAGCTCTCCCGGGGATCGGAGGAGGGATAATCAGCCCCAGCATTTT,CASSSPGDRRRDNQPQHF
TRBV4-2,TRBJ2-2,TRBD2,16,NA,TGTGCCAGCAGCATTAGCGGGAGGGCGAACACCGGGGAGCTGTTTTTT,CASSISGRANTGELFF
TRBV18,TRBJ2-7,TRBD2,15,NA,TGTGCCAGCTCACCAGCTAGCGGGAGCTCCTACGAGCAGTACTTC,CASSPASGSSYEQYF
TRBV29-1,TRBJ1-2,NA,12,NA,TGCAGCGTTGGGGGGCAGGGGTCCCGCTACACCTTC,CSVGGQGSRYTF
TRBV9,TRBJ2-1,TRBD2,19,NA,TGTGCCAGCAGCGTAGCCCCGGGACTAGCGGCTAGCTCCTACAATGAGCAGTTCTTC,CASSVAPGLAASSYNEQFF
TRBV15,TRBJ1-5,NA,14,NA,TGTGCCACCAGCAGAGATGTAAGCAATCAGCCCCAGCATTTT,CATSRDVSNQPQHF
TRBV10-1,TRBJ1-5,NA,14,NA,TGCGCCAGCAGTGGAAACAGGTATGATCAGCCCCAGCATTTT,CASSGNRYDQPQHF
TRBV6-2/TRBV6-3,TRBJ2-7,TRBD1,16,NA,TGTGCCAGCAGTTACGAGGGGGCCGGTCCTTCCTACGAGCAGTACTTC,CASSYEGAGPSYEQYF
TRBV18,TRBJ2-1,NA,13,once,TGTGCCAGCTCACCAGAGAATAAAGGGACACAGTTCTTC,CASSPENKGTQFF
TRBV3-1/TRBV3-2,TRBJ1-5,NA,16,NA,TGTGCCAGCAGCCAAGCCACGACAGGCTACAATCAGCCCCAGCATTTT,CASSQATTGYNQPQHF
TRBV19,TRBJ1-4,NA,14,few,TGTGCCAGTAGTATGGGACTGTTGGGGGAAAAACTGTTTTTT,CASSMGLLGEKLFF
TRBV7-9,TRBJ2-3,TRBD1,15,NA,TGTGCCAGCAGTTCGGACAGGGGGAGCACAGATACGCAGTATTTT,CASSSDRGSTDTQYF
TRBV12-5,TRBJ1-1,NA,15,NA,TGTGCTAGCCGAGCGCAGGGAAGCGTGAACACTGAAGCTTTCTTT,CASRAQGSVNTEAFF
TRBV9,TRBJ2-3,NA,14,NA,TGTGCCAGCAGCACCCGCGTGTCGGGGGATACGCAGTATTTT,CASSTRVSGDTQYF
TRBV27,TRBJ2-3,NA,14,NA,TGTGCCAGCAGTTTGACACAGGGAACAGATACGCAGTATTTT,CASSLTQGTDTQYF
TRBV5-1,TRBJ2-7,NA,15,NA,TGCGCCAGCAGCCCATTCATGGCCGTTTCCTACGAGCAGTACTTC,CASSPFMAVSYEQYF
TRBV19,TRBJ1-1,NA,15,once,TGTGCCAGTAGTACCCCACTGACTGGGTACACTGAAGCTTTCTTT,CASSTPLTGYTEAFF
TRBV15,TRBJ2-3,NA,16,once,TGTGCCACCAGCAGAGGGACAGACCCCTACACAGATACGCAGTATTTT,CATSRGTDPYTDTQYF
TRBV29-1,TRBJ2-1,NA,13,once,TGCAGCGTTGGCGGGGCCATCTACAATGAGCAGTTCTTC,CSVGGAIYNEQFF
TRBV28,TRBJ1-1,NA,14,NA,TGTGCCAGCAGTTTATCCAGTATGAACACTGAAGCTTTCTTT,CASSLSSMNTEAFF
TRBV14,TRBJ2-7,NA,15,NA,TGTGCCAGCAGCCAATCAGCAGGTTCGACCTACGAGCAGTACTTC,CASSQSAGSTYEQYF
TRBV6-5,TRBJ2-5,NA,14,NA,TGTGCCAGCTCTAAGGCGGGTCTACAAGAGACCCAGTACTTC,CASSKAGLQETQYF
TRBV5-1,TRBJ1-4,NA,16,NA,TGCGCCAGCGCGCAGGGGACAATTGCAACTAATGAAAAACTGTTTTTT,CASAQGTIATNEKLFF
TRBV6-5,TRBJ1-1,TRBD1,14,NA,TGTGCCAGCAGCAACAGGGGGCTGAACACTGAAGCTTTCTTT,CASSNRGLNTEAFF
TRBV12-5,TRBJ1-5,NA,12,few,TGTGCTAGTGGTTCCCCCGGGGGAGCCCAGCATTTT,CASGSPGGAQHF
TRBV5-1,TRBJ1-4,TRBD1,15,NA,TGCGCCAGCAGCTTCGGACAGGGTGGTAATGAAAAACTGTTTTTT,CASSFGQGGNEKLFF
TRBV6-5,TRBJ2-5,TRBD2,11,NA,TGTGCCAGCACTAGCGGGAGGTCCCAGTACTTC,CASTSGRSQYF
TRBV7-9,TRBJ2-7,TRBD1,16,NA,TGTGCCAGCAGCGAGACCGGGACAGGGGGTGCCTACGAGCAGTACTTC,CASSETGTGGAYEQYF
TRBV6-6,TRBJ2-2,NA,15,NA,TGTGCCAGCATCAGGGGCAGCCCGAACACCGGGGAGCTGTTTTTT,CASIRGSPNTGELFF
TRBV20-1,TRBJ2-3,TRBD2,16,NA,TGCAGTGCTAGTCGGACTAGCGGGGGCGACACAGATACGCAGTATTTT,CSASRTSGGDTDTQYF
TRBV5-1,TRBJ2-5,TRBD2,14,NA,TGCGCCAGCAGGGATAGCGGGAGCCAAGAGACCCAGTACTTC,CASRDSGSQETQYF
TRBV7-9,TRBJ1-4,TRBD1,14,NA,TGTGCCAGCAGCTTAGGGACAGGGAGGGAAAAACTGTTTTTT,CASSLGTGREKLFF
TRBV28,TRBJ1-2,NA,13,few,TGTGCCAGCAGTTTAGAAAAGGAGAGTGGCTACACCTTC,CASSLEKESGYTF
TRBV5-8,TRBJ2-7,TRBD1,15,NA,TGTGCCAGCAGCTTGGGACAGGGGGACCCCTACGAGCAGTACTTC,CASSLGQGDPYEQYF
TRBV6-1,TRBJ1-1,NA,14,NA,TGTGCCAGCAGGGAAGGCCAGGGGAACACTGAAGCTTTCTTT,CASREGQGNTEAFF
TRBV4-1,TRBJ2-1,NA,15,once,TGCGCCAGCAGCCTGAGTCTAGCAGAATACAATGAGCAGTTCTTC,CASSLSLAEYNEQFF
TRBV3-1/TRBV3-2,TRBJ2-7,NA,14,NA,TGTGCCAGCAGCCAAAGGCAGGGCCTTGACGAGCAGTACTTC,CASSQRQGLDEQYF
TRBV5-1,TRBJ2-2,NA,13,NA,TGCGCCAGCAGCCGACGGGAGACCGGGGAGCTGTTTTTT,CASSRRETGELFF